These 10 T cell receptor beta chains share one sample of origin, sequenced in a study of Ad26.COV2.S vaccination and SARS-CoV-2 variants. Profiling relied on immunoSEQ multiplex PCR, and the TCRdb table lists in-frame clones only, not all of them. The sample includes over 450,000 clones, about 88% of them seen just once. Noted treatment: some 19 received Ad26.COV2.S at low or high dose, single or two shots; roughly five received placebo; per-sample allocation not given. The samples date from day 63 after the first vaccine or placebo injection. Here the sequenced sample was peripheral blood, taken in a trial of Ad26.COV2.S vaccine versus placebo. The receptors here all came from a person between 18 and 65 years old who received the Ad26.COV2.S COVID-19 vaccine or a placebo.

This chain joins TRBV5-1 and TRBJ2-1, with 12 bases identical to TRBD2. The V and J ends lost 3 bases and 4 bases, in that order; junction bases with no gene match: 5. This CDR3 has 16 amino acids. Germline V gene lookup returns CDR1 SGHRS and CDR2 YFSETQ. The CDR3 DNA follows: TGCGCCAGCAGCTACCGACTAGCGGGAGATTACAATGAGCAGTTCTTC. Amino acid sequence: CASSYRLAGDYNEQFF.

V usage is TRBV2 and J usage is TRBJ1-4; TRBD1 might be the D (6 bases). CDR3 size: 15 residues. Germline assignment: CDR1 SNHLY and CDR2 FYNNEI. Trimming removed 6 bases at V and 5 bases at J, with 16 bases between. CDR3 in amino acids: CASRAETGLNEKLFF. DNA of the CDR3: TGTGCCAGCAGGGCCGAGACAGGACTGAATGAAAAACTGTTTTTT.

The V and J genes are TRBV2 and TRBJ2-1; 11 bases align to TRBD2. Looked up from germline, CDR1 is SNHLY and CDR2 is FYNNEI. The V and J ends lost 6 bases and 12 bases, in that order; junction bases with no gene match: 16. The CDR3 consists of 16 residues. The DNA for the CDR3 is TGTGCCAGCAGCGACCCACTAGCGGGGGCCCCACCAGGGCAGTTCTTC. Translation: CASSDPLAGAPPGQFF.

The rearrangement uses TRBV2 and TRBJ2-5, with D possibly being TRBD1 (6 bases). The germline V gene encodes CDR1 SNHLY and CDR2 FYNNEI. The CDR3 loop spans 14 amino acids. With 6 bases removed from V and 5 bases from J, the gap between germline ends came to 16 bases. CDR3 coding DNA: TGTGCCAGCAGGCATCTCCGGGACAACGAGACCCAGTACTTC. It yields the protein CASRHLRDNETQYF.

The chain uses TRBV9 and TRBJ2-1; 10 nucleotides agree with TRBD1. From germline, CDR1 is SGDLS and CDR2 YYNGEE. Trimming took 4 bases from V and 3 from J; bases not matched to a gene: 4. There are 15 residues in the CDR3. CDR3: CASSLGTGDYNEQFF. CDR3 in DNA: TGTGCCAGCAGCCTCGGGACAGGGGACTACAATGAGCAGTTCTTC.

The chain carries TRBV7-3 and TRBJ1-1, with D uncertain. Trimming cost V 4 bases and J 1 base, with 10 bases left between them. The CDR3 is 14 amino acids. The germline CDR1 and CDR2 sequences are SGHTA and FQGTGA. CDR3 residues: CASSSGLRNTEAFF. For the CDR3, the DNA is TGTGCCAGCAGCTCCGGACTACGGAACACTGAAGCTTTCTTT.

The rearrangement uses TRBV15 and TRBJ1-6; D gene unclear. The germline V gene has CDR1 LNHNV and CDR2 YYDKDF (reference sequence). V lost 1 base, J lost 10 bases, and 11 bases lay in between. The length of the CDR3 is 14 residues. CDR3 sequence: CATSRVFGQSPLHF. CDR3 nucleotide sequence: TGTGCCACCAGCAGAGTTTTCGGGCAATCACCCCTCCACTTT.

The rearrangement joins TRBV10-1 to TRBJ2-1; TRBD1 aligns across 10 bases. CDR1 and CDR2 (germline): WNHNN, SYGVQD (reference sequence). Trimming took 3 bases from V and 3 from J; bases not matched to a gene: 8. This CDR3 spans 17 amino acids. The CDR3, as DNA: TGCGCCAGCAGTGATTACACCGGGACAGGGGTCTACAATGAGCAGTTCTTC. It specifies CASSDYTGTGVYNEQFF.

The chain recombines TRBV29-1 with TRBJ2-7; 9 bases fit TRBD1. After removal of 4 bases from V and 4 bases from J, the junction contained 5 bases not matched to a gene. This CDR3 has 13 residues. Germline-derived CDR1 and CDR2 are SQVTM and ANQGSEA. For the CDR3, the DNA is TGCAGCGTTGGTCCGGGACAGGGTTACGAGCAGTACTTC. It codes for CSVGPGQGYEQYF.

The J gene is TRBJ2-3, the V gene TRBV9; 8 positions agree with TRBD2. Germline V gene lookup returns CDR1 SGDLS and CDR2 YYNGEE. The CDR3 loop spans 14 amino acids. V was clipped by 4 bases and J by 1 base; unmatched bases: 2. The CDR3 here is CASSISGGTDTQYF. In DNA, the CDR3 is TGTGCCAGCAGCATTAGCGGGGGCACAGATACGCAGTATTTT.